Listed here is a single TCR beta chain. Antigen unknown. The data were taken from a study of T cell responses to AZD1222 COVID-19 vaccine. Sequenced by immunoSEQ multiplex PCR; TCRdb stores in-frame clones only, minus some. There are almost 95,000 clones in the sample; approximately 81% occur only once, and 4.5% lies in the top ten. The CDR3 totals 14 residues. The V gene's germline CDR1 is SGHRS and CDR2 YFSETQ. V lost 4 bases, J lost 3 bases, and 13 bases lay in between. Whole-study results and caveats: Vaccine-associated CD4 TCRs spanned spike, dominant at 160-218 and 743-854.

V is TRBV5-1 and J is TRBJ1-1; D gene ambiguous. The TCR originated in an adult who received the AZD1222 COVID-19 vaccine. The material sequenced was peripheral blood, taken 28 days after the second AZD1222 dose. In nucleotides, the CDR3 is TGCGCCAGCAGCCCCGTGCAGTCTTACACTGAAGCTTTCTTT. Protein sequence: CASSPVQSYTEAFF.